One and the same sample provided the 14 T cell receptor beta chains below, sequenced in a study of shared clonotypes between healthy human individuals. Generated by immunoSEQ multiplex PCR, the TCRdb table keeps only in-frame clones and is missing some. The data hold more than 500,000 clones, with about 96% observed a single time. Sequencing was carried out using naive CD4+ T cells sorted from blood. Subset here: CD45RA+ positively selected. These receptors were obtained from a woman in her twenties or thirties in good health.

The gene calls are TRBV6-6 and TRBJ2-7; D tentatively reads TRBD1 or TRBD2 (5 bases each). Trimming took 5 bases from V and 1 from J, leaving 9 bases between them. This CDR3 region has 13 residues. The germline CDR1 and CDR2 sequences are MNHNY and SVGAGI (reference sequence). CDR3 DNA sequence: TGTGCCAGCAGTCGGGACCGTTCCTACGAGCAGTACTTC. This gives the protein CASSRDRSYEQYF.

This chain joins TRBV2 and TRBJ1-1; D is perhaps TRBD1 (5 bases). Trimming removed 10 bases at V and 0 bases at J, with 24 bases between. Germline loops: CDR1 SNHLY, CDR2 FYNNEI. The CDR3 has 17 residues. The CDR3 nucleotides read TGTGCCACCCTGATCCGGGACCCCTACGGGTTGAACACTGAAGCTTTCTTT. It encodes CATLIRDPYGLNTEAFF.

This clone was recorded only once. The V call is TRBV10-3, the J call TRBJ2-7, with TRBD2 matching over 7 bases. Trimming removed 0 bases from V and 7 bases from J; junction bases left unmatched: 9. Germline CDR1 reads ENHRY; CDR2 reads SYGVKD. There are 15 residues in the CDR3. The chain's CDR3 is CAISESPGGGGEQYF. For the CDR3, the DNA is TGTGCCATCAGTGAGTCCCCGGGGGGAGGAGGGGAGCAGTACTTC.

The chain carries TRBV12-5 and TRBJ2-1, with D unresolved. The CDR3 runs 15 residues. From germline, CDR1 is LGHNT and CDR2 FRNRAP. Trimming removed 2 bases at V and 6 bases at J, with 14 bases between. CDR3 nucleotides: TGTGCTAGTGGTTTGCCGCCGGAAGGGCCCAATGAGCAGTTCTTC. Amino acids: CASGLPPEGPNEQFF.

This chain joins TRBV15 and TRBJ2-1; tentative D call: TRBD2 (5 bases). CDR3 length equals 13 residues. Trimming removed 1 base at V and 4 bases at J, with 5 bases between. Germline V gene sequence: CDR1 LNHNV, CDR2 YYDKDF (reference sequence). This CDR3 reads CATSRGTYNEQFF. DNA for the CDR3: TGTGCCACCAGCAGAGGGACTTACAATGAGCAGTTCTTC.

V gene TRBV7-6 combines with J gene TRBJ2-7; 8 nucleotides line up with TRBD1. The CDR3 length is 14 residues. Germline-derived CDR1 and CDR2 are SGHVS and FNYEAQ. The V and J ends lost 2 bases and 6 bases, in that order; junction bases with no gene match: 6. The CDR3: CASSLRDRGGEQYF. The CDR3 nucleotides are TGTGCCAGCAGCTTACGCGACAGGGGTGGCGAGCAGTACTTC. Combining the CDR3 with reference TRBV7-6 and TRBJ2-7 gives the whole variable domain GAGVSQSPRYKVTKRGQDVALRCDPISGHVSLYWYRQALGQGPEFLTYFNYEAQQDKSGLPNDRFSAERPEGSISTLTIQRTEQRDSAMYRCASSLRDRGGEQYFGPGTRLTVT.

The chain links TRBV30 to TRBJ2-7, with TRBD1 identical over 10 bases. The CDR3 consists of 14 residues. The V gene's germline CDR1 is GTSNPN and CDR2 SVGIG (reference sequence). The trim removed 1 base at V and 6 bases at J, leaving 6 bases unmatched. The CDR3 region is CAWSGGQGLSEQYF. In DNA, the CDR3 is TGTGCCTGGAGTGGGGGACAGGGGCTCAGCGAGCAGTACTTC.

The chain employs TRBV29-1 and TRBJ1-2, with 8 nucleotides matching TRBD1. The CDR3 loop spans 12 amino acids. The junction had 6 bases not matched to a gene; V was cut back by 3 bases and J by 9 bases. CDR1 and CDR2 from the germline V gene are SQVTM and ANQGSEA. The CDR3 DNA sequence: TGCAGCGTTGATGGACAGGGCGAACGCTACACCTTC. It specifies CSVDGQGERYTF.

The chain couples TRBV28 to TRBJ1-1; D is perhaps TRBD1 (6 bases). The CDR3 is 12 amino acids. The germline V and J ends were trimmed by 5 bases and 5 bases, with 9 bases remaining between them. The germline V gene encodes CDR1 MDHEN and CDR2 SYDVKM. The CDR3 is CASSTGRTEAFF. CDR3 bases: TGTGCCAGCAGTACAGGGAGGACTGAAGCTTTCTTT.

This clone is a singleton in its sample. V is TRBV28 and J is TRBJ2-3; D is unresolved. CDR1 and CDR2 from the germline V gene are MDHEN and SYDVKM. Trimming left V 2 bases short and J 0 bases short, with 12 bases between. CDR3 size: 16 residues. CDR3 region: CASSLDLPVSTDTQYF. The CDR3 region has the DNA TGTGCCAGCAGTTTAGATCTTCCAGTTAGCACAGATACGCAGTATTTT.

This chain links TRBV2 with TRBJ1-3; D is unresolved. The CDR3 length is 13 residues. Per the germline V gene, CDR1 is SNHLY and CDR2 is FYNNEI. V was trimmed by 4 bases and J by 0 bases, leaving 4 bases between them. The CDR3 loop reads CASSVSSGNTIYF. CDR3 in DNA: TGTGCCAGCAGTGTCAGCTCTGGAAACACCATATATTTT.

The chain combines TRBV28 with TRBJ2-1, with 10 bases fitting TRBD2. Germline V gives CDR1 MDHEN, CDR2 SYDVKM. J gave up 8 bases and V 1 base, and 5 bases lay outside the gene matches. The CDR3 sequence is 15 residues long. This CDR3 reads CASSLLSGREDEQFF. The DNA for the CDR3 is TGTGCCAGCAGTTTATTAAGCGGGAGGGAGGATGAGCAGTTCTTC.

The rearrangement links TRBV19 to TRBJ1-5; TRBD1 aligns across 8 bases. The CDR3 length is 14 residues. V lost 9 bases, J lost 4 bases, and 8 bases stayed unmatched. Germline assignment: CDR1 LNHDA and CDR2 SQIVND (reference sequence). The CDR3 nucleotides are TGTGCCAGCGACGGACAGGGTTTGAATCAGCCCCAGCATTTT. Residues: CASDGQGLNQPQHF.

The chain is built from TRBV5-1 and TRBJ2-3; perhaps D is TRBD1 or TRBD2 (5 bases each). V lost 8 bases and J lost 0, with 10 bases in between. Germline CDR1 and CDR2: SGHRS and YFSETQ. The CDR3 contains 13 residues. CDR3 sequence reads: CARGDRSTDTQYF. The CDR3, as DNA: TGCGCCAGAGGGGACCGTAGCACAGATACGCAGTATTTT.